The 28 T cell receptor beta chains given below trace back to one sample, sequenced in a study of T-cell reconstitution after alpha-beta-depleted transplantation in children (dated by TCRdb to the mid-2010s). Receptors were amplified or captured by PCR. For sequencing, an Illumina HiSeq 2500 was employed. Molecular barcoding was employed in the preparation of TCR libraries, with unique molecular identifiers being used to normalize TCRbeta repertoire quantification. Clones were called with MiXCR by TCRdb after fastp trimmed the public reads at Q25, and only in-frame beta chains were retained. A single entry per CDR3 protein holds the most common genes and DNA from its merged rows. This sample comprises 200,000 to 250,000 distinct CDR3 sequences, 8% to 10% of them detected only once. Together, the top ten hold 5.5% to 8% of the sample. Specimen: PBMCs from the stem cell graft donor, collected from the stem cell graft. The source is a human donor who donated a stem cell graft to a child with acute lymphoblastic leukemia.

This clonotype was counted only a few times. This chain uses TRBV12-3 or TRBV12-4 with TRBJ2-2; 8 nucleotides match TRBD1. V lost 5 bases and J lost 13; bases outside the gene matches: 9. CDR3 length equals 13 residues. In nucleotides, the CDR3 is TGTGCCAGCAGTCCCCCGGGACAGGTGTGGCTGTTTTTT. This gives the protein CASSPPGQVWLFF.

The V gene is TRBV10-3, the J gene TRBJ2-3, with 11 nucleotides matching TRBD1. This CDR3 is built from 16 residues. The junction had 7 bases not matched to a gene; V was cut back by 5 bases and J by 3 bases. From germline, CDR1 is ENHRY and CDR2 SYGVKD. CDR3 region: CAISPGTGGMTDTQYF. The CDR3 nucleotides read TGTGCCATCAGTCCCGGGACAGGGGGAATGACAGATACGCAGTATTTT.

V usage is TRBV7-2 and J usage is TRBJ2-2; D is ambiguous. This CDR3 contains 17 residues. Germline assignment: CDR1 SGHTA and CDR2 FQGNSA. V shed 6 bases and J shed 0 bases, with 17 bases lying between them. The chain's CDR3 is CASRVAFMISNTGELFF. Here the CDR3 DNA reads TGTGCCAGCAGAGTAGCCTTTATGATATCGAACACCGGGGAGCTGTTTTTT.

This clonotype came up many times. V usage is TRBV7-2 and J usage is TRBJ2-1, with D possibly matching TRBD1 (6 bases). Germline loops: CDR1 SGHTA, CDR2 FQGNSA. V lost 5 bases and J lost 9, with 11 bases in between. The CDR3 loop spans 12 amino acids. CDR3 residues: CASSTRGGEQFF. The CDR3 bases are TGTGCCAGCAGCACCAGGGGTGGTGAGCAGTTCTTC.

In this sample, this clonotype turned up a few times. The CDR3 region has the DNA TGTGCCAGCAGCGGGTTCTCCTACGAGCAGTACTTC. Its protein is CASSGFSYEQYF. V and J are TRBV2 and TRBJ2-7, with D hard to call. V was clipped by 6 bases and J by 0 bases, with 6 bases between them. The CDR3 runs 12 residues. Per germline, CDR1 SNHLY and CDR2 FYNNEI.

This clonotype came up a few times. The chain has TRBV20-1 and TRBJ1-1, with 7 positions matching TRBD1. The germline gives CDR1 DFQATT, CDR2 SNEGSKA (reference sequence). CDR3 length equals 13 residues. J gave up 5 bases and V 3 bases, and 6 bases lay outside the gene matches. CDR3 nucleotide sequence: TGCAGTGCTAGGGATGACAGGGAAACTGAAGCTTTCTTT. Translating gives CSARDDRETEAFF.

Concerning this clonotype: In this CDR3 the conserved last residue, phenylalanine or tryptophan, is missing, so a read error is likely. This rearrangement joins TRBV11-1 to TRBJ2-7, with TRBD2 matching over 7 bases. Losses at the gene ends were 5 bases for V and 0 bases for J; bases not matched to a gene: 7. The CDR3 loop spans 15 amino acids. From germline, CDR1 is SGHAT and CDR2 FQDESV (reference sequence). In DNA form, the CDR3 reads TGTGCCAGCAGCACTCTAGCGGAGAGCTCCTACGAGCAGTACCTC. Protein product: CASSTLAESSYEQYL.

The sample holds many counts of this clonotype. The chain carries TRBV5-6 and TRBJ2-7; D is uncertain. The germline V gene has CDR1 SGHDT and CDR2 YYEEEE. V lost 2 bases and J lost 5, with 11 bases in between. This CDR3 has 13 amino acids. CDR3 DNA: TGTGCCAGCAGCTTTACGTCAGAGGACGAGCAGTACTTC. Amino acids: CASSFTSEDEQYF. The full variable domain, rest sourced from reference TRBV5-6 and TRBJ2-7, is DAGVTQSPTHLIKTRGQQVTLRCSPKSGHDTVSWYQQALGQGPQFIFQYYEEEERQRGNFPDRFSGHQFPNYSSELNVNALLLGDSALYLCASSFTSEDEQYFGPGTRLTVT.

This clonotype appeared a few times. The chain couples TRBV29-1 to TRBJ1-1; D possibly corresponds to TRBD1 (5 bases). V was cut by 6 bases and J by 4 bases, with 21 bases left in between. Germline-derived CDR1 and CDR2 are SQVTM and ANQGSEA. This CDR3 spans 15 amino acids. The CDR3 loop reads CSVPPPTGTVTEAFF. The CDR3 DNA is TGCAGCGTCCCGCCCCCAACCGGGACGGTCACTGAAGCTTTCTTT.

This clonotype was observed a handful of times. This chain uses TRBV5-6 with TRBJ1-5, with D tentatively TRBD1 (6 bases). The length of the CDR3 is 14 residues. V lost 0 bases and J lost 9, with 13 bases in between. Germline V CDR1 and CDR2: SGHDT, YYEEEE. The DNA for the CDR3 is TGTGCCAGCAGCTTGGGGGCAGGGGTTCGGCCCCAGCATTTT. It codes for CASSLGAGVRPQHF.

As DNA, the CDR3 is TGTGCCAGTAGTCTCCGGACAGCCATGAACACTGAAGCTTTCTTT. Its translation is CASSLRTAMNTEAFF. V gene TRBV19 combines with J gene TRBJ1-1; D might be TRBD1 (6 bases). The CDR3 totals 15 residues. V gave up 5 bases and J gave up 0 bases, with 13 bases separating them. Germline CDR1 is LNHDA and CDR2 is SQIVND (reference sequence). The full variable domain, its missing parts supplied by reference TRBV19 and TRBJ1-1, is DGGITQSPKYLFRKEGQNVTLSCEQNLNHDAMYWYRQDPGQGLRLIYYSQIVNDFQKGDIAEGYSVSREKKESFPLTVTSAQKNPTAFYLCASSLRTAMNTEAFFGQGTRLTVV.

The genes are TRBV20-1 and TRBJ2-7; 7 nucleotides align to TRBD1. Germline-derived CDR1 and CDR2 are DFQATT and SNEGSKA (reference sequence). This CDR3 contains 13 residues. Trimming at V came to 5 bases and at J to 1 base, leaving 5 bases not matched to a gene. The CDR3 loop is CSADRDSSYEQYF. Written as DNA, the CDR3 is TGCAGTGCTGACCGGGACAGTTCCTACGAGCAGTACTTC.

This clonotype was recorded many times. CDR3 in DNA: TGTGCCATCAGTGAGTCGAATAGGGGAAGCTTATCGCCTGAAGCTTTCTTT. Translated, it gives CAISESNRGSLSPEAFF. This chain links TRBV10-3 with TRBJ1-1; tentative D call: TRBD1 (5 bases). V gave up 0 bases and J gave up 6 bases, with 20 bases separating them. Germline CDR1 and CDR2: ENHRY and SYGVKD. This CDR3 has 17 amino acids.

This clonotype was counted ten times or more. CDR3 amino acids: CASGQNRGRKAFF. CDR3 bases: TGCGCCAGCGGCCAAAACAGGGGACGGAAAGCTTTCTTT. This chain uses TRBV5-1 with TRBJ1-1; 7 positions agree with TRBD1. The length of the CDR3 is 13 residues. CDR1 SGHRS and CDR2 YFSETQ come from the germline V gene. The trim removed 7 bases at V and 9 bases at J, leaving 12 bases unmatched.

This clonotype was observed a few times. The chain uses TRBV11-2 and TRBJ2-7, with 8 bases that match TRBD1. CDR3 length: 17 residues. CDR1 SGHAT and CDR2 FQNNGV come from the germline V gene. With 1 base clipped from V and 1 base from J, the junction kept 9 bases outside the gene matches. CDR3 region: CASSLGLGQGGSYEQYF. The CDR3 nucleotides are TGTGCCAGCAGCTTAGGTCTAGGACAGGGCGGTTCCTACGAGCAGTACTTC.

This clonotype was counted at least ten times. The chain recombines TRBV20-1 with TRBJ2-5; a weak D match, TRBD2 (6 bases). Germline V gene data show CDR1 as DFQATT and CDR2 as SNEGSKA (reference sequence). V was shortened by 5 bases and J by 0 bases, with 13 bases between the two germline ends. CDR3 length: 14 amino acids. The CDR3 reads CSAPVGGNQETQYF. CDR3 bases: TGCAGTGCTCCCGTTGGGGGGAACCAAGAGACCCAGTACTTC.

This clonotype was seen more than once but under ten times. The chain links TRBV6-5 to TRBJ1-1; 12 nucleotides line up with TRBD1. The J segment lost 1 base and the V segment lost 10 bases, leaving 13 bases of the junction unmatched. The CDR3 length is 17 residues. Germline V gene sequence: CDR1 MNHEY, CDR2 SVGAGI. In nucleotides, the CDR3 is TGTGCCACGTCGTCCGGGACAGGGGGCGCGTGGAACACTGAAGCTTTCTTT. Encoded protein: CATSSGTGGAWNTEAFF.

This clonotype was seen only once. The chain couples TRBV6-2 or TRBV6-3 to TRBJ2-7, with 7 bases matching TRBD1. The CDR3 totals 15 residues. The trim removed 5 bases at V and 3 bases at J, leaving 10 bases unmatched. CDR1 is MNHEY and CDR2 is SVGEGT in the germline V gene. DNA for the CDR3: TGTGCCAGCAGTGAAGACAGGGCATCGAGCTACGAGCAGTACTTC. Amino acids: CASSEDRASSYEQYF.

A note on this clonotype: A much larger clone differs by one base, so this may be a read error. Because it lacks the conserved phenylalanine or tryptophan at the end, this CDR3 is likely a read error. The CDR3 spells CASSLGSNSEAFI. CDR3 sequence (DNA): TGCGCCAGCAGCTTAGGGTCGAACAGTGAGGCTTTCATT. V gene TRBV5-1 combines with J gene TRBJ1-1; no clear D gene. This CDR3 is 13 amino acids long. V lost 2 bases to trimming and J lost 11 bases, with 16 bases between them. CDR1 and CDR2 from the germline V gene are SGHRS and YFSETQ.

This chain uses TRBV12-3 or TRBV12-4 with TRBJ1-5, with 9 positions matching TRBD1. This CDR3 is built from 17 residues. V lost 5 bases to trimming and J lost 1 base; unmatched junction nucleotides: 9. The CDR3: CASSPPGQGLSNQPQHF. CDR3 in DNA: TGTGCCAGCAGTCCTCCGGGACAGGGACTGAGCAATCAGCCCCAGCATTTT.

This clonotype was seen repeatedly, ten times or more. The chain links TRBV9 to TRBJ2-2, with D unresolved. The CDR3 has 12 amino acids. From germline, CDR1 is SGDLS and CDR2 YYNGEE. V lost 4 bases and J lost 6, with 7 bases in between. The CDR3 DNA reads as TGTGCCAGCAGCCGAAGTTCCGGGGAGCTGTTTTTT. Amino acids: CASSRSSGELFF.

This chain uses TRBV6-1 with TRBJ1-3; D call uncertain. Trimming pared 7 bases from V and 9 bases from J, leaving 22 bases between. Germline loops: CDR1 MNHNS, CDR2 SASEGT. The CDR3 runs to 15 residues. CDR3 amino acids: CASTATVGPTGTIYF. The DNA of the CDR3 is TGTGCCAGCACCGCCACCGTCGGCCCCACGGGCACCATATATTTT.

This clonotype occurred many times. The genes are TRBV18 and TRBJ1-1; D may be TRBD1 (6 bases). The V and J ends lost 4 bases and 1 base respectively, with 10 bases between them. The CDR3 is 14 amino acids. Germline loops: CDR1 KGHSH, CDR2 LQKENI. CDR3 in DNA: TGTGCCAGCTCACTGGAGACAGGGAACACTGAAGCTTTCTTT. Its protein product is CASSLETGNTEAFF.

The chain employs TRBV29-1 and TRBJ2-7, with unresolved D. Germline V gene sequence: CDR1 SQVTM, CDR2 ANQGSEA. This CDR3 region has 12 residues. V was pared by 4 bases and J by 0 bases, with 7 bases between. The CDR3 DNA sequence: TGCAGCGTTGCGTCCCACTCCTACGAGCAGTACTTC. Encoded protein: CSVASHSYEQYF.

This clonotype was recorded at least ten times. V usage is TRBV4-2 and J usage is TRBJ2-3, with D unresolved. CDR1 and CDR2 (germline): LGHNA, YNFKEQ. The CDR3 spans 14 residues. With 1 base removed from V and 6 bases from J, the gap between germline ends came to 11 bases. CDR3 amino acids: CASSQAGLVDTQYF. The CDR3 nucleotides read TGTGCCAGCAGCCAAGCCGGATTGGTGGATACGCAGTATTTT.

This clonotype was found many times. The chain carries TRBV29-1 and TRBJ2-2; D might be TRBD2 (6 bases). The V gene's germline CDR1 is SQVTM and CDR2 ANQGSEA. This CDR3 has 14 residues. The V end lost 8 bases, the J end lost 6 bases, and 19 bases lay between the germline ends. In DNA form, the CDR3 reads TGCAGCCCTAGGAGGGGTAGCAACGCCGGGGAGCTGTTTTTT. Its translation: CSPRRGSNAGELFF.

This clonotype was detected ten times or more. The chain uses TRBV6-2 or TRBV6-3 and TRBJ2-1; 12 bases align to TRBD2. After removal of 5 bases from V and 10 bases from J, the junction contained 6 bases not matched to a gene. CDR3 length equals 14 residues. Germline CDR1 MNHEY, CDR2 SVGEGT. This CDR3 reads CASSADTSGGEQFF. The CDR3 bases are TGTGCCAGCAGTGCAGATACTAGCGGGGGGGAGCAGTTCTTC.

The V call is TRBV7-6, the J call TRBJ2-7, with 10 bases that match TRBD1. The germline V gene has CDR1 SGHVS and CDR2 FNYEAQ. This CDR3 has 12 residues. V was pared by 8 bases and J by 6 bases, with 4 bases of the junction left unmatched. For the CDR3, the DNA is TGTGCCAGCGGCAGGGACAGGGGCGAGCAGTACTTC. Its protein is CASGRDRGEQYF. The full variable domain, completed using reference TRBV7-6 and TRBJ2-7, is GAGVSQSPRYKVTKRGQDVALRCDPISGHVSLYWYRQALGQGPEFLTYFNYEAQQDKSGLPNDRFSAERPEGSISTLTIQRTEQRDSAMYRCASGRDRGEQYFGPGTRLTVT.